This passage covers 9 T cell receptor beta chains from one sample sequenced in a study of identical twins (dated by TCRdb to the mid-2010s). The library was prepared using 5' RACE. Sequencing was performed on an Illumina HiSeq 2000. Starting from the raw public reads, TCRdb applied fastp trimming at Q25, assembled clones with MiXCR and retained in-frame beta chains. Entries are consolidated by CDR3 protein sequence, retaining the most common genes and DNA. The sample table contains just over 450,000 distinct CDR3 sequences; only one count was recorded for more than 13% of them. The ten largest make up around 0.48% of the sample. These data are also associated with another study on yellow fever vaccine responses in identical twins.

Input material: CD4+ T cells sorted from blood. The receptors were gathered from a woman aged 18-35 years in good health.

This clonotype was detected only a few times. The V call is TRBV20-1, the J call TRBJ1-2; D is uncertain. The length of the CDR3 is 13 residues. V gave up 0 bases and J gave up 7 bases, with 12 bases separating them. From germline, CDR1 is DFQATT and CDR2 SNEGSKA (reference sequence). The CDR3 loop reads CSARDGLGPGYTF. The DNA for the CDR3 is TGCAGTGCTAGAGATGGGTTGGGCCCTGGCTACACCTTC.

The V and J genes are TRBV7-2 and TRBJ2-7; TRBD1 matches at 8 bases. With V trimmed by 1 base and J by 5 bases, 16 bases remained unmatched. CDR1 SGHTA and CDR2 FQGNSA come from the germline V gene. This CDR3 contains 18 residues. CDR3 residues: CASSLVGRGPSESHEQYF. The CDR3 coding sequence is TGTGCCAGCAGCTTAGTAGGCAGGGGGCCATCCGAAAGCCACGAGCAGTACTTC.

The V call is TRBV20-1, the J call TRBJ2-3; 9 bases are shared with TRBD1. V was clipped by 5 bases and J by 4 bases; unmatched bases: 4. From germline, CDR1 is DFQATT and CDR2 SNEGSKA (reference sequence). This CDR3 comprises 13 residues. CDR3 sequence: CSALWDRADTQYF. In nucleotides, the CDR3 is TGCAGTGCTCTCTGGGACAGGGCAGATACGCAGTATTTT.

This clonotype was counted between two and nine times. The chain combines TRBV7-3 with TRBJ2-2; D is possibly TRBD2 (6 bases). The CDR3 extends over 14 amino acids. Trimming left V 6 bases short and J 5 bases short, with 13 bases between. The germline gives CDR1 SGHTA, CDR2 FQGTGA. This chain's CDR3 is CASSRDAGTGELFF. The DNA for the CDR3 is TGTGCCAGCAGTCGGGACGCGGGGACCGGGGAGCTGTTTTTT.

The chain has TRBV6-5 and TRBJ1-1, with D perhaps matching TRBD1 (6 bases). CDR1 MNHEY and CDR2 SVGAGI come from the germline V gene. V lost 5 bases to trimming and J lost 8 bases, with 9 bases between them. The CDR3 has 11 amino acids. CDR3 coding DNA: TGTGCCAGCAGTAGGGGGGCCGAAGCTTTCTTT. It is translated as CASSRGAEAFF.

The V gene is TRBV11-2, the J gene TRBJ2-1; TRBD1 might be the D (5 bases). The CDR3 runs to 12 residues. Germline V gives CDR1 SGHAT, CDR2 FQNNGV. Trimming removed 5 bases from V and 5 bases from J, with 7 bases in between. This chain's CDR3 is CASSRQNNEQFF. CDR3 DNA: TGTGCCAGCAGCCGACAGAACAATGAGCAGTTCTTC. Full variable domain (rest looked up from reference TRBV11-2 and TRBJ2-1): EAGVAQSPRYKIIEKRQSVAFWCNPISGHATLYWYQQILGQGPKLLIQFQNNGVVDDSQLPKDRFSAERLKGVDSTLKIQPAKLEDSAVYLCASSRQNNEQFFGPGTRLTVL.

The genes are TRBV29-1 and TRBJ1-2; no reliable D call. Germline V lookup: CDR1 SQVTM, CDR2 ANQGSEA. V dropped 4 bases and J dropped 3 bases, with 15 bases sitting between them. This CDR3 contains 14 residues. The CDR3 spells CSVGMTPGYYGYTF. The CDR3 coding sequence is TGCAGCGTTGGGATGACACCGGGGTACTATGGCTACACCTTC.

The chain links TRBV7-2 to TRBJ2-5, with D perhaps being TRBD1 or TRBD2 (5 bases each). CDR3 length: 16 residues. Germline V CDR1 and CDR2: SGHTA, FQGNSA. The V end was cut by 1 base, the J end by 5 bases, with 17 bases between. As DNA, the CDR3 is TGTGCCAGCAGCTTAGTTCAAGGGGCTAGCAGTGAGACCCAGTACTTC. It yields the protein CASSLVQGASSETQYF. The full variable domain, completed using reference TRBV7-2 and TRBJ2-5, is GAGVSQSPSNKVTEKGKDVELRCDPISGHTALYWYRQSLGQGLEFLIYFQGNSAPDKSGLPSDRFSAERTGGSVSTLTIQRTQQEDSAVYLCASSLVQGASSETQYFGPGTRLLVL.

There are a few counts of this clonotype. The rearrangement uses TRBV7-2 and TRBJ2-1; 7 nucleotides agree with TRBD1. V was pared by 2 bases and J by 7 bases, with 8 bases of the junction left unmatched. CDR1 and CDR2 (germline): SGHTA, FQGNSA. The CDR3 length is 15 residues. The CDR3, as DNA: TGTGCCAGCAGCTTATCAGGACAGGTCGGAAATGAGCAGTTCTTC. Translation gives CASSLSGQVGNEQFF.